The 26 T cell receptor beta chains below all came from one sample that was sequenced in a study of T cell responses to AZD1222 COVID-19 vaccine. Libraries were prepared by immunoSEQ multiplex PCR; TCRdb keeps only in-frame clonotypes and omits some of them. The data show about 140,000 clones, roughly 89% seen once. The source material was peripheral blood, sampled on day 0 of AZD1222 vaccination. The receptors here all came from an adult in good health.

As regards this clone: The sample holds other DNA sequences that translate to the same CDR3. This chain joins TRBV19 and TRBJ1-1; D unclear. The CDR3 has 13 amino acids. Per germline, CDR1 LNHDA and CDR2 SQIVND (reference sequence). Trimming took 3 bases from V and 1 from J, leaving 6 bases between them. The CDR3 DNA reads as TGTGCCAGTAGTATTTCGACGAACACTGAAGCTTTCTTT. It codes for CASSISTNTEAFF. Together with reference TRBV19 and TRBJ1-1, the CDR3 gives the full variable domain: DGGITQSPKYLFRKEGQNVTLSCEQNLNHDAMYWYRQDPGQGLRLIYYSQIVNDFQKGDIAEGYSVSREKKESFPLTVTSAQKNPTAFYLCASSISTNTEAFFGQGTRLTVV.

The CDR3 here is CASTAGRTYTDTQYF. The CDR3, as DNA: TGTGCCAGCACCGCAGGACGGACCTACACAGATACGCAGTATTTT. J is TRBJ2-3 and V is TRBV6-5; D is unresolved. The V and J ends lost 7 bases and 2 bases respectively, with 16 bases between them. Looked up from germline, CDR1 is MNHEY and CDR2 is SVGAGI. CDR3 length: 15 residues.

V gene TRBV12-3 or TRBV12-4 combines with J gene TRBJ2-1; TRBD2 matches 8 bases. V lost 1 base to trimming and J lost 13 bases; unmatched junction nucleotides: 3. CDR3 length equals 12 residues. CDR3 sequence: CASSLDGRVQFF. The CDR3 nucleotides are TGTGCCAGCAGTTTAGACGGGAGGGTTCAGTTCTTC.

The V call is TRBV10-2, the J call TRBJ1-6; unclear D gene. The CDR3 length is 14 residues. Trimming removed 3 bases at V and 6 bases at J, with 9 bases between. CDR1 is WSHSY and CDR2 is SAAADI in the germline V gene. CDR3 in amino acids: CASSDVSTNSPLHF. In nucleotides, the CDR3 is TGCGCCAGCAGTGATGTCAGCACTAATTCACCCCTCCACTTT.

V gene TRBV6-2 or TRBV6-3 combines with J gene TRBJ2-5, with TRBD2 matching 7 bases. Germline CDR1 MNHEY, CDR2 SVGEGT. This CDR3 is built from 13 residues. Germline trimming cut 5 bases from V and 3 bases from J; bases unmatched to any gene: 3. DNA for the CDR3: TGTGCCAGCAGTGGTGCGGGGGAAGAGACCCAGTACTTC. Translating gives CASSGAGEETQYF.

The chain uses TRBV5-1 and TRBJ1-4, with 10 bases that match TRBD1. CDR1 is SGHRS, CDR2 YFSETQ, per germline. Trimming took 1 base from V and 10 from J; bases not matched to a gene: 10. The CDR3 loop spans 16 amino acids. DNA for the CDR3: TGCGCCAGCAGCTTGACCGGGACAGGGGTGTCTGTAAAACTGTTTTTT. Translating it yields CASSLTGTGVSVKLFF.

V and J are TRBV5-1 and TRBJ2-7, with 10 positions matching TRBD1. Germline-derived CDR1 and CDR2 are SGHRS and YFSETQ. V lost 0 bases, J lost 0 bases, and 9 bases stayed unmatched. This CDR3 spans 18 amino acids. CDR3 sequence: CASSLAGQGGGSSYEQYF. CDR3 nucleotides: TGCGCCAGCAGCTTGGCAGGACAGGGGGGCGGGAGCTCCTACGAGCAGTACTTC. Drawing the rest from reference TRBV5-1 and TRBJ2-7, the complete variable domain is KAGVTQTPRYLIKTRGQQVTLSCSPISGHRSVSWYQQTPGQGLQFLFEYFSETQRNKGNFPGRFSGRQFSNSRSEMNVSTLELGDSALYLCASSLAGQGGGSSYEQYFGPGTRLTVT.

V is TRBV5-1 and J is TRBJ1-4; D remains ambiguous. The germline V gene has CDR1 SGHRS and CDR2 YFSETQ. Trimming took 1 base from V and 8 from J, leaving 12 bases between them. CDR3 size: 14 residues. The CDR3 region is CASSLRGGQEKLFF. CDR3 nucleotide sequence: TGCGCCAGCAGCTTGCGCGGAGGGCAGGAAAAACTGTTTTTT.

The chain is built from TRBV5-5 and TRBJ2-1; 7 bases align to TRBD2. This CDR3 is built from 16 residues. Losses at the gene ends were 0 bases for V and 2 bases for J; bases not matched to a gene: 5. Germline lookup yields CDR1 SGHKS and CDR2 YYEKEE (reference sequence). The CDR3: CASSLVVGGTYNEQFF. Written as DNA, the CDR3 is TGTGCCAGCAGCTTGGTGGTGGGAGGGACCTACAATGAGCAGTTCTTC. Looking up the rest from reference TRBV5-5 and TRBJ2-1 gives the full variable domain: DAGVTQSPTHLIKTRGQQVTLRCSPISGHKSVSWYQQVLGQGPQFIFQYYEKEERGRGNFPDRFSARQFPNYSSELNVNALLLGDSALYLCASSLVVGGTYNEQFFGPGTRLTVL.

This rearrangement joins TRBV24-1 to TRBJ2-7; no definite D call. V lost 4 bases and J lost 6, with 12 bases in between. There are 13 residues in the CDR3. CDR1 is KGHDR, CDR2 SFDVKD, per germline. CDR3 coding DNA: TGTGCCACCAGTGAACCAACGAGGCCCGAGCAGTACTTC. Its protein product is CATSEPTRPEQYF.

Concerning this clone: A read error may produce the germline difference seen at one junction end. CDR3 in amino acids: CASSLGPPGGGAIGELFF. CDR3 sequence (DNA): TGTGCTAGCAGCTTGGGACCTCCGGGCGGCGGAGCAATCGGGGAGCTGTTTTTT. V is TRBV7-7 and J is TRBJ2-2, with D perhaps being TRBD1 or TRBD2 (5 bases each). Germline V gene data show CDR1 as SSHAT and CDR2 as FNYEAQ (reference sequence). The CDR3 extends over 18 amino acids.

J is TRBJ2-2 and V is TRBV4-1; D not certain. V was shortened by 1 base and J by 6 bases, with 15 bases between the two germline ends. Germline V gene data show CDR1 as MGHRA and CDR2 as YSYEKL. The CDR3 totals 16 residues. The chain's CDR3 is CASSQGPGLVPGELFF. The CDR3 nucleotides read TGCGCCAGCAGCCAAGGCCCAGGTTTAGTTCCCGGGGAGCTGTTTTTT.

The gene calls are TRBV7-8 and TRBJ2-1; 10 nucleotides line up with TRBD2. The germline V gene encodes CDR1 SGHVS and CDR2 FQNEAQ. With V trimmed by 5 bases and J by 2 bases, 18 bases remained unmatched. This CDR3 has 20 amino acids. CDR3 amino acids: CASSTLGGPGLAKTYNEQFF. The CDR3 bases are TGTGCCAGCAGCACCCTAGGGGGGCCGGGACTAGCGAAAACCTACAATGAGCAGTTCTTC.

The CDR3 here is CASSQSTEQYF. Here the CDR3 DNA reads TGTGCCAGCAGCCAGTCAACCGAGCAGTACTTC. The chain couples TRBV3-1 (or the pseudogene TRBV3-2) to TRBJ2-7; D ambiguous. Trimming cost V 3 bases and J 6 bases, with 6 bases left between them. The CDR3 spans 11 residues. From germline, CDR1 is LGHDT and CDR2 YNNKEL (reference sequence).

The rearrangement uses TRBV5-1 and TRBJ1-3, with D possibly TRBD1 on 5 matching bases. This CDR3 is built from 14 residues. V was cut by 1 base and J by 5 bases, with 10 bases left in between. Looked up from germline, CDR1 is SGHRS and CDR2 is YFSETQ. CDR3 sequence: CASSLSQGRNTIYF. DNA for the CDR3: TGCGCCAGCAGCTTGAGCCAGGGAAGAAACACCATATATTTT.

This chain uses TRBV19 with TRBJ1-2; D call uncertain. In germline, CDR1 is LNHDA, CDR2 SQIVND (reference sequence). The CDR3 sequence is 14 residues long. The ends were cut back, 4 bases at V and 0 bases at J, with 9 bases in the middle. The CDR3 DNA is TGTGCCAGTAGTACCGCCGGGACTAACTATGGCTACACCTTC. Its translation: CASSTAGTNYGYTF. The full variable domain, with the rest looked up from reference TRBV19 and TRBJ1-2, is DGGITQSPKYLFRKEGQNVTLSCEQNLNHDAMYWYRQDPGQGLRLIYYSQIVNDFQKGDIAEGYSVSREKKESFPLTVTSAQKNPTAFYLCASSTAGTNYGYTFGSGTRLTVV.

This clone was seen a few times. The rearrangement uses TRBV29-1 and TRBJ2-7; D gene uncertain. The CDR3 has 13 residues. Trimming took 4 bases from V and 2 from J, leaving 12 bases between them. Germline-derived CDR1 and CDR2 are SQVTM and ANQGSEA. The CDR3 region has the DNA TGCAGCGTTGTAACGGCTAATACCTACGAGCAGTACTTC. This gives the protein CSVVTANTYEQYF.

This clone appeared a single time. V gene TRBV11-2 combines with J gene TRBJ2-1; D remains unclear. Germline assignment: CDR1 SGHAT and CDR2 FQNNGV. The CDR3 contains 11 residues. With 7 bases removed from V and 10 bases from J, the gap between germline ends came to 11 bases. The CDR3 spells CASTARWEQFF. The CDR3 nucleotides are TGTGCCAGCACTGCTCGATGGGAGCAGTTCTTC.

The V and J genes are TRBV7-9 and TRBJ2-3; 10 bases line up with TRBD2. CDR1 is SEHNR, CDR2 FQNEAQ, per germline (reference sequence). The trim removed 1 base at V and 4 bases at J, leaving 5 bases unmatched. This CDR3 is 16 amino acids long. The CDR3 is CASSLGTSGASDTQYF. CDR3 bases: TGTGCCAGCAGCTTAGGTACTAGCGGGGCGTCAGATACGCAGTATTTT.

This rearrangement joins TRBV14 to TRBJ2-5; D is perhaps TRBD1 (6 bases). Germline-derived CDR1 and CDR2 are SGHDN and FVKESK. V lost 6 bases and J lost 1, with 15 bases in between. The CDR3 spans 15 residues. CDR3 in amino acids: CASRDSEVFQETQYF. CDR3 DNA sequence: TGTGCCAGCAGGGACAGCGAGGTGTTCCAAGAGACCCAGTACTTC.

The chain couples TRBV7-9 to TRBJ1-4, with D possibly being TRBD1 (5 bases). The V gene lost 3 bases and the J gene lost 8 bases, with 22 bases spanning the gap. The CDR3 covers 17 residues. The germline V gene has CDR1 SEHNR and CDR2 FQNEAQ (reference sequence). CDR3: CASSLRAVPAGGEKLFF. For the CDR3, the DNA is TGTGCCAGCAGCTTGAGGGCGGTCCCGGCCGGGGGGGAAAAACTGTTTTTT.

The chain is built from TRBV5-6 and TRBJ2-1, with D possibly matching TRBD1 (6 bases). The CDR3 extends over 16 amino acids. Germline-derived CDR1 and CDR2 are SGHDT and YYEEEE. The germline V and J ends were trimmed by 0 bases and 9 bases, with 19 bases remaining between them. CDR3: CASSLVGDQGWGEQFF. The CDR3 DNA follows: TGTGCCAGCAGCTTGGTGGGGGACCAGGGGTGGGGTGAGCAGTTCTTC.

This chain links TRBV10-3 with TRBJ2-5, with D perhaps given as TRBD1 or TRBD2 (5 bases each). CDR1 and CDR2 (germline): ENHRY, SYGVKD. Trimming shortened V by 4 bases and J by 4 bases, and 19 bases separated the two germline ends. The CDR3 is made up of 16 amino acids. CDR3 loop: CAISGDARQAGETQYF. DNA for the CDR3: TGTGCCATCAGTGGGGACGCCAGGCAGGCGGGAGAGACCCAGTACTTC.

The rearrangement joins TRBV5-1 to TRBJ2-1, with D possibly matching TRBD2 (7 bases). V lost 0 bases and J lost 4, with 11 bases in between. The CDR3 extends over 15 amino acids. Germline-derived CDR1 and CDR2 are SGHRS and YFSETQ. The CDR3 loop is CASSLAAGTYNEQFF. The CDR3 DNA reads TGCGCCAGCAGCTTGGCAGCGGGGACATACAATGAGCAGTTCTTC.

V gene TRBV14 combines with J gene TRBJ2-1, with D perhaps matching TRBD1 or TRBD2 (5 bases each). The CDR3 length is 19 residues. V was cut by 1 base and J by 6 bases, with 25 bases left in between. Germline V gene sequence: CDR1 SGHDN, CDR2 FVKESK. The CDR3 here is CASSQAWGFPTDYLNEQFF. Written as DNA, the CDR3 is TGTGCCAGCAGCCAAGCCTGGGGGTTTCCCACAGACTACCTCAATGAGCAGTTCTTC. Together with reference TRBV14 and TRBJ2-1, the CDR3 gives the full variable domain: EAGVTQFPSHSVIEKGQTVTLRCDPISGHDNLYWYRRVMGKEIKFLLHFVKESKQDESGMPNNRFLAERTGGTYSTLKVQPAELEDSGVYFCASSQAWGFPTDYLNEQFFGPGTRLTVL.

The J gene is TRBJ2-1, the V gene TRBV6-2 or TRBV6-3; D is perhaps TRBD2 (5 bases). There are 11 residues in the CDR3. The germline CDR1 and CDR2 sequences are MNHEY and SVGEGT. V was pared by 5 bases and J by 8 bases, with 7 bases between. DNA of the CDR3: TGTGCCAGCAGTCGGGATCATGAGCAGTTCTTC. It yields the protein CASSRDHEQFF.